The TCR beta chain described here comes from a study of Ad26.COV2.S vaccination and SARS-CoV-2 variants. Study in general: Once or twice, 56 days apart, Ad26.COV2.S was delivered intramuscularly.

In regard to this clone: Its antigen is not known.

The treatment: roughly 19 received Ad26.COV2.S at low or high dose, single or two shots; a few received placebo; per-sample allocation not given. Sampling took place 63 days after the first vaccine or placebo injection. The CDR3 contains 18 residues. Regarding the study as a whole: Vaccine recipients and placebo recipients showed similar non-spike TCR breadth. Compared with placebo recipients, vaccine recipients had higher spike-specific TCR breadth. After vaccination, substantial breadth of spike-specific CD8+ and CD4+ responses was reported.

Libraries were prepared by immunoSEQ multiplex PCR; TCRdb keeps only in-frame clonotypes and omits some of them. The data show approximately 350,000 clones, about nine tenths seen once. The sequencing here drew on peripheral blood, taken in a trial of Ad26.COV2.S vaccine versus placebo. This clonotype originated in a person aged 18 to 59 who received the Ad26.COV2.S COVID-19 vaccine or a placebo. The rearrangement uses TRBV21-1 and TRBJ2-7; the table names TRBD2, a call not compared with the DNA. TRBV21-1 is marked as a pseudogene. CDR3 sequence reads: CASSKSQYEGRYSHEQYF. The CDR3 DNA reads as TGTGCCAGCAGCAAAAGTCAGTATGAGGGCAGGTACTCCCACGAGCAGTACTTC.